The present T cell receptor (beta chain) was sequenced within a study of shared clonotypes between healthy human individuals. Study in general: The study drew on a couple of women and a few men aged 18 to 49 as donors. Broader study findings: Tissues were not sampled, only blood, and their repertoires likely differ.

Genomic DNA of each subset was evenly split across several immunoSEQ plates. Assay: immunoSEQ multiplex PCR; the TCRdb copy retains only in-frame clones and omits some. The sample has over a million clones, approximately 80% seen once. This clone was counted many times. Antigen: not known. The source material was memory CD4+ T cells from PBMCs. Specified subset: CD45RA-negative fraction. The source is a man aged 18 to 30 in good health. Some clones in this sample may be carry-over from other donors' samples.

The CDR3 coding sequence is TGTGCCAGCGTCGGACAGGGCCGCACAGCTTTCTTT. This encodes CASVGQGRTAFF. V gene TRBV6-5 combines with J gene TRBJ1-1; 8 positions match TRBD1. The ends lost 8 bases at V and 10 bases at J; junction bases unmatched: 9. Germline-derived CDR1 and CDR2 are MNHEY and SVGAGI. The CDR3 sequence is 12 residues long.